This TCR beta chain originates from a study of breast tumors, draining lymph nodes, adjacent tissues. TCRdb reprocessed the multiplex PCR reads with MiXCR, giving one entry per CDR3 protein. The repertoire holds some 130,000 distinct CDR3 sequences, with about 20% as singletons. Study results and limitations: Tumors had less TCR diversity than lymph nodes, more than nontumor tissue. That most tumor T cells come from lymph nodes remained unproven. Luminal-like breast cancer showed significantly higher tumor–nontumor repertoire similarity than basal-like.

Remarks on this clonotype: Antigen unknown.

The germline V gene has CDR1 LNHDA and CDR2 SQIVND (reference sequence). V gave up 6 bases and J gave up 4 bases; unmatched junction bases: 4. The CDR3 has 14 amino acids. Axillary draining lymph nodes of breast cancer patients supplied the node samples. This TCR came from a female donor with breast cancer. Some clones in this sample may be carry-over from other donors' samples. The rearrangement uses TRBV19 and TRBJ2-2; 8 bases agree with TRBD1. The specimen was axillary lymph node tissue. The CDR3 bases are TGTGCCAGTAGAGGACAGGGCGGCACCGGGGAGCTGTTTTTT. Protein product: CASRGQGGTGELFF.